One sample yielded the 20 T cell receptor beta chains listed below, sequenced in a study of T cell responses to AZD1222 COVID-19 vaccine (dated by TCRdb to the early 2020s). The label giving this sample's time point can be read as: baseline before first vaccination. Library generation was performed with the immunoSEQ multiplex PCR assay. TCRdb took this table from immuneACCESS and kept in-frame rearrangements with V and J called. Such tables lack part of the clones; where checked against another copy, unresolved V genes explain under half of the gap, and the rest is unexplained. Recorded for this sample are around 88,000 clones; 88% of them occurred a single time. The leading ten clones occupy 4.5% to 6% of the sample. The sequenced sample was peripheral blood, obtained on day 0 of AZD1222 vaccination. These receptors were obtained from an adult in good health.

This clone was observed a few times. This rearrangement joins TRBV5-4 to TRBJ2-7; TRBD2 matches at 11 bases. Looked up from germline, CDR1 is SGHNT and CDR2 is YYREEE (reference sequence). With V trimmed by 3 bases and J by 5 bases, 7 bases remained unmatched. The CDR3 runs 15 residues. CDR3 sequence: CASSSTSGRLDEQYF. The CDR3 coding sequence is TGTGCCAGCAGCTCCACTAGCGGGAGACTGGACGAGCAGTACTTC.

The genes are TRBV28 and TRBJ2-1; TRBD1 is a possible D gene (5 bases). This CDR3 is built from 15 residues. Germline-derived CDR1 and CDR2 are MDHEN and SYDVKM. V dropped 3 bases and J dropped 5 bases, with 14 bases sitting between them. The CDR3 reads CASSFTGRIDNEQFF. CDR3 DNA sequence: TGTGCCAGCAGTTTTACAGGACGCATTGACAATGAGCAGTTCTTC.

The chain has TRBV19 and TRBJ2-1, with a possible D match to TRBD1 (6 bases). The CDR3 is 16 amino acids. V lost 0 bases to trimming and J lost 2 bases, with 11 bases between them. Germline assignment: CDR1 LNHDA and CDR2 SQIVND (reference sequence). CDR3 amino acids: CASSIEGATPYNEQFF. CDR3 nucleotide sequence: TGTGCCAGTAGTATAGAGGGGGCGACCCCCTACAATGAGCAGTTCTTC.

The V gene is TRBV19, the J gene TRBJ2-3; D gene ambiguous. CDR1 and CDR2 from the germline V gene are LNHDA and SQIVND (reference sequence). The V end lost 3 bases, the J end lost 4 bases, and 2 bases lay between the germline ends. CDR3 length: 11 amino acids. The CDR3: CASSIADTQYF. In DNA form, the CDR3 reads TGTGCCAGTAGTATCGCAGATACGCAGTATTTT.

Worth noting for this clone: A junction boundary mismatches the germline segment, possibly from a read error. The chain has TRBV7-9 and TRBJ2-1; the D gene is possibly TRBD2 (6 bases). Germline V lookup: CDR1 SEHNR, CDR2 FQNEAQ (reference sequence). The CDR3 length is 13 residues. CDR3 nucleotide sequence: TGTGCCAGCAGCTTAGCGCGGACGGGGGAGCAGCTCTTC. Its protein is CASSLARTGEQLF.

The V call is TRBV28, the J call TRBJ2-1, with D tentatively TRBD2 (7 bases). Per germline, CDR1 MDHEN and CDR2 SYDVKM. The length of the CDR3 is 16 residues. V was trimmed by 6 bases and J by 0 bases, leaving 15 bases between them. Written as DNA, the CDR3 is TGTGCCAGCAGGCCGAGGGGGGGGAGCTCCTACAATGAGCAGTTCTTC. It specifies CASRPRGGSSYNEQFF.

The rearrangement links TRBV2 to TRBJ1-5, with 10 bases aligning to TRBD1. The CDR3 is made up of 16 amino acids. Trimming took 4 bases from V and 3 from J; bases not matched to a gene: 6. Germline-derived CDR1 and CDR2 are SNHLY and FYNNEI. The CDR3 region has the DNA TGTGCCAGCAGTGGGGGACAGGGGCCATACAATCAGCCCCAGCATTTT. It specifies CASSGGQGPYNQPQHF.

The chain recombines TRBV29-1 with TRBJ2-2; 9 nucleotides line up with TRBD2. The trim removed 5 bases at V and 4 bases at J, leaving 8 bases unmatched. The CDR3 contains 15 residues. CDR1 SQVTM and CDR2 ANQGSEA come from the germline V gene. CDR3 sequence (DNA): TGCAGCGTTCCAATTAGCGGGAGTGCCACCGGGGAGCTGTTTTTT. It is translated as CSVPISGSATGELFF.

V usage is TRBV2 and J usage is TRBJ2-7; tentative D call: TRBD1 (6 bases). V lost 8 bases and J 2 bases, leaving 13 bases between the germline ends. Per the germline V gene, CDR1 is SNHLY and CDR2 is FYNNEI. The CDR3 has 13 residues. The chain's CDR3 is CASGGRGTYEQYF. The CDR3 DNA reads TGTGCCAGCGGGGGCAGGGGTACCTACGAGCAGTACTTC.

The DNA for the CDR3 is TGTGCCAGCACCAGGGGTGGGGAAAAACTGTTTTTT. It translates to CASTRGGEKLFF. This chain joins TRBV2 and TRBJ1-4; D might be TRBD1 (6 bases). The germline gives CDR1 SNHLY, CDR2 FYNNEI. V gave up 7 bases and J gave up 8 bases, with 11 bases separating them. This CDR3 comprises 12 residues.

This chain uses TRBV14 with TRBJ2-2; the D gene is possibly TRBD2 (5 bases). This CDR3 is 15 amino acids long. The ends were cut back, 1 base at V and 2 bases at J, with 8 bases in the middle. Germline CDR1 SGHDN, CDR2 FVKESK. The CDR3 loop reads CASSQGTENTGELFF. CDR3 in DNA: TGTGCCAGCAGCCAAGGGACTGAAAACACCGGGGAGCTGTTTTTT.

The chain employs TRBV7-3 and TRBJ2-3, with 7 bases fitting TRBD2. Trimming cost V 3 bases and J 5 bases; bases outside gene matches: 11. Per germline, CDR1 SGHTA and CDR2 FQGTGA. The CDR3 covers 16 residues. CDR3 nucleotide sequence: TGTGCCAGCAGCTTTCGGAGACTAGCAGGATTAGATACGCAGTATTTT. Its translation: CASSFRRLAGLDTQYF.

V and J are TRBV6-5 and TRBJ1-5, with a tentative D call TRBD1 (5 bases). Trimming took 6 bases from V and 7 from J, leaving 16 bases between them. Germline V gene lookup returns CDR1 MNHEY and CDR2 SVGAGI. This CDR3 is 14 amino acids long. Here the CDR3 DNA reads TGTGCCAGCAGCCTCCAGGGCATGGACCAGCCCCAGCATTTT. This encodes CASSLQGMDQPQHF.

The chain has TRBV5-8 and TRBJ2-7; D may be TRBD1 (5 bases). V shed 4 bases and J shed 1 base, with 9 bases lying between them. CDR1 is SGHTS, CDR2 YDEGEE, per germline. The CDR3 sequence is 13 residues long. DNA of the CDR3: TGTGCCAGCAGCCCAGGGCCGTCCTACGAGCAGTACTTC. Translation gives CASSPGPSYEQYF.

V and J are TRBV9 and TRBJ2-1; no clear D. V was clipped by 0 bases and J by 3 bases, with 4 bases between them. The CDR3 is made up of 13 amino acids. Germline values: CDR1 SGDLS, CDR2 YYNGEE. CDR3 nucleotides: TGTGCCAGCAGCGTAGACGGCTACAATGAGCAGTTCTTC. Translated, it gives CASSVDGYNEQFF.

The J gene is TRBJ2-2, the V gene TRBV29-1, with D perhaps matching TRBD2 (5 bases). Germline V CDR1 and CDR2: SQVTM, ANQGSEA. V lost 3 bases, J lost 4 bases, and 12 bases lay in between. The CDR3 extends over 14 amino acids. CDR3 loop: CSVEPPGSTGELFF. Here the CDR3 DNA reads TGCAGCGTTGAGCCCCCGGGAAGCACCGGGGAGCTGTTTTTT.

The V gene is TRBV19, the J gene TRBJ1-5; 7 bases align to TRBD1. With V trimmed by 3 bases and J by 4 bases, 9 bases remained unmatched. Per the germline V gene, CDR1 is LNHDA and CDR2 is SQIVND (reference sequence). This CDR3 region has 16 residues. The CDR3 here is CASSIGRQGWNQPQHF. CDR3 bases: TGTGCCAGTAGTATCGGGAGACAGGGTTGGAATCAGCCCCAGCATTTT.

The chain is built from TRBV5-5 and TRBJ1-2; D gene uncertain. Germline V CDR1 and CDR2: SGHKS, YYEKEE (reference sequence). V lost 3 bases, J lost 4 bases, and 13 bases lay in between. The CDR3 extends over 14 amino acids. The CDR3 DNA is TGTGCCAGCAGCTCAGACTCTACCGGCTATGGCTACACCTTC. It is translated as CASSSDSTGYGYTF.

This clone was picked up one time. The chain links TRBV5-1 to TRBJ2-2; D may be TRBD2 (6 bases). The CDR3 has 13 residues. V dropped 4 bases and J dropped 5 bases, with 9 bases sitting between them. CDR1 is SGHRS and CDR2 is YFSETQ in the germline V gene. CDR3 protein: CASSVTSTGELFF. CDR3 nucleotide sequence: TGCGCCAGCAGCGTGACTAGTACCGGGGAGCTGTTTTTT.

J is TRBJ2-5 and V is TRBV13, with 13 nucleotides matching TRBD2. J was trimmed by 4 bases and V by 2 bases; bases with no gene match: 1. This CDR3 is 15 amino acids long. Germline lookup yields CDR1 PRHDT and CDR2 FYEKMQ (reference sequence). CDR3 DNA sequence: TGTGCCAGCAGCTTAAGACTAGCGGGAGGAGAGACCCAGTACTTC. This sequence encodes CASSLRLAGGETQYF.